The source of this T cell receptor beta chain is a study of T cells after yellow fever vaccination. The length of the CDR3 is 14 residues. Germline CDR1 reads SGHAT; CDR2 reads FQNNGV. The V gene lost 2 bases and the J gene lost 6 bases, with 14 bases spanning the gap. Study observations and caveats: Clonotype sharing between CD4 and CD8 compartments was small. Weaker in magnitude, the secondary response showed a faster peak on day 5 versus 15. Once the booster was given, most primary-vaccination clones reappeared, at just over 95% for CD4 and approximately 88% for CD8.

Conversion of TCR transcripts into cDNA relied on 5'RACE template switching, which added a universal primer site and UMIs. TCRdb analysed the 5' RACE reads with MiXCR anew, one entry per CDR3 protein. In the table there are about 360,000 distinct CDR3 sequences, 6.2% of which are singletons. This clonotype was seen a few times. Its specificity is unknown. This chain connects TRBV11-2 to TRBJ2-7, with unresolved D. The clonotype originates from a man aged 30 to 39 who received the YFV17D yellow fever vaccine. This material consisted of PBMCs, taken 5 days after the yellow fever booster vaccination. This CDR3 reads CASSLPVQYGEQYF. The CDR3 DNA is TGTGCCAGCAGCTTACCCGTCCAATACGGCGAGCAGTACTTC.